Listed here are 19 T cell receptor beta chains from one sample, sequenced in a study of Ad26.COV2.S vaccination and SARS-CoV-2 variants (dated by TCRdb to the early 2020s). Taken with the paper, the label for treatment or condition translates to: roughly 18 received Ad26.COV2.S at low or high dose, single or two shots; roughly 5 received placebo; per-sample allocation not given. Repertoires of vaccine and placebo recipients were sequenced from samples collected on day 63 after the first injection. Preparation of the library involved the immunoSEQ multiplex PCR assay. What TCRdb holds here is the immuneACCESS table cut down to in-frame rearrangements. Part of the clones is not present; checked against another copy, under half of the missing clones reflect an unresolved V gene, and the others are unexplained. The sample table holds 350,000 to 450,000 clones, of which 92% were seen once. Of the sample, approximately 1.6% is held by the ten largest clones.

The material sequenced was peripheral blood, taken in a trial of Ad26.COV2.S vaccine versus placebo. The source of these receptors is a person aged 18-65 years who received the Ad26.COV2.S COVID-19 vaccine or a placebo.

The rearrangement joins TRBV19 to TRBJ2-7, with TRBD1 identical over 9 bases. The length of the CDR3 is 15 residues. Germline trimming cut 5 bases from V and 3 bases from J; bases unmatched to any gene: 8. The V gene's germline CDR1 is LNHDA and CDR2 SQIVND (reference sequence). The CDR3 is CASSWSGQGLYEQYF. The CDR3 nucleotides are TGTGCCAGTAGTTGGTCGGGACAGGGCCTCTACGAGCAGTACTTC.

CDR3 DNA: TGTGCCAGCTCAGTACAGGGGAACACTGAAGCTTTCTTT. Translated: CASSVQGNTEAFF. The J gene is TRBJ1-1, the V gene TRBV18; weak D call: TRBD1 (6 bases). The CDR3 runs to 13 residues. Looked up from germline, CDR1 is KGHSH and CDR2 is LQKENI. V gave up 5 bases and J gave up 1 base, with 8 bases separating them. Combining the CDR3 with reference TRBV18 and TRBJ1-1 gives the whole variable domain NAGVMQNPRHLVRRRGQEARLRCSPMKGHSHVYWYRQLPEEGLKFMVYLQKENIIDESGMPKERFSAEFPKEGPSILRIQQVVRGDSAAYFCASSVQGNTEAFFGQGTRLTVV.

The CDR3 sequence: CASSLVTGTEAFF. The CDR3 DNA follows: TGTGCCAGCAGCTTAGTCACAGGCACTGAAGCTTTCTTT. This rearrangement joins TRBV7-2 to TRBJ1-1; D is perhaps TRBD1 (5 bases). The germline V gene encodes CDR1 SGHTA and CDR2 FQGNSA. V lost 1 base, J lost 4 bases, and 7 bases lay in between. The CDR3 covers 13 residues. The whole variable domain, remainder taken from reference TRBV7-2 and TRBJ1-1, is GAGVSQSPSNKVTEKGKDVELRCDPISGHTALYWYRQSLGQGLEFLIYFQGNSAPDKSGLPSDRFSAERTGGSVSTLTIQRTQQEDSAVYLCASSLVTGTEAFFGQGTRLTVV.

This chain connects TRBV27 to TRBJ1-1, with D possibly TRBD1 on 6 matching bases. Germline lookup yields CDR1 MNHEY and CDR2 SMNVEV (reference sequence). The CDR3 spans 17 residues. V lost 4 bases, J lost 0 bases, and 18 bases lay in between. This chain's CDR3 is CASSWGGHYQMNTEAFF. The CDR3 DNA sequence: TGTGCCAGCAGTTGGGGGGGACACTATCAAATGAACACTGAAGCTTTCTTT.

This clone appeared a single time. CDR3: CASSHRLGWGDSPLHF. The CDR3 DNA is TGTGCCAGCAGCCACAGGCTGGGGTGGGGTGATTCACCCCTCCACTTT. This chain uses TRBV5-4 with TRBJ1-6, with a possible D match to TRBD1 (5 bases). Between the trimmed V and J ends, which lost 4 bases and 8 bases, there was a span of 19 bases. The CDR3 covers 16 residues. Germline CDR1 is SGHNT and CDR2 is YYREEE (reference sequence).

J is TRBJ2-3 and V is TRBV7-8; D may correspond to TRBD1 or TRBD2 (5 bases each). The germline V and J ends were trimmed by 4 bases and 0 bases, with 20 bases remaining between them. The CDR3 sequence is 18 residues long. Per germline, CDR1 SGHVS and CDR2 FQNEAQ. This CDR3 reads CASSSLYHRDGSTDTQYF. The DNA for the CDR3 is TGTGCCAGCAGCTCACTCTACCATCGGGACGGGAGCACAGATACGCAGTATTTT. Full variable domain (remainder filled in from reference TRBV7-8 and TRBJ2-3): GAGVSQSPRYKVAKRGQDVALRCDPISGHVSLFWYQQALGQGPEFLTYFQNEAQLDKSGLPSDRFFAERPEGSVSTLKIQRTQQEDSAVYLCASSSLYHRDGSTDTQYFGPGTRLTVL.

The genes are TRBV10-1 and TRBJ2-2, with 9 positions matching TRBD2. The CDR3 extends over 17 amino acids. V shed 1 base and J 4 bases; nucleotides not matched to a gene: 7. Germline loops: CDR1 WNHNN, CDR2 SYGVQD (reference sequence). For the CDR3, the DNA is TGCGCCAGCAGTGAGTTAAGCGGGGGGCTCGGCACCGGGGAGCTGTTTTTT. Translated, it gives CASSELSGGLGTGELFF.

The V gene is TRBV19, the J gene TRBJ2-6; D is unclear. Trimming took 3 bases from V and 3 from J, leaving 9 bases between them. This CDR3 has 15 amino acids. CDR1 and CDR2 (germline): LNHDA, SQIVND (reference sequence). The CDR3 region is CASSIQEFGANVLTF. The CDR3 nucleotides are TGTGCCAGTAGTATTCAGGAGTTTGGGGCCAACGTCCTGACTTTC.

The chain is built from TRBV4-1 and TRBJ2-5, with TRBD1 matching over 8 bases. Germline CDR1 reads MGHRA; CDR2 reads YSYEKL. There are 15 residues in the CDR3. After removal of 0 bases from V and 5 bases from J, the junction contained 5 bases not matched to a gene. The CDR3 DNA follows: TGCGCCAGCAGCCAAGAAAACAGGGGGATGGAGACCCAGTACTTC. Translated: CASSQENRGMETQYF.

The chain recombines TRBV6-2 or TRBV6-3 with TRBJ2-2; D is unclear. The germline V gene encodes CDR1 MNHEY and CDR2 SVGEGT. The CDR3 has 13 residues. V shed 2 bases and J shed 6 bases, with 7 bases lying between them. CDR3 residues: CASSYLHSGELFF. The CDR3 DNA reads TGTGCCAGCAGTTACCTACATTCCGGGGAGCTGTTTTTT.

In this sample, this clone turned up a few times. This chain connects TRBV28 to TRBJ1-1; a weak D match, TRBD1 (5 bases). V was cut by 10 bases and J by 1 base, with 19 bases left in between. Germline loops: CDR1 MDHEN, CDR2 SYDVKM. There are 15 residues in the CDR3. CDR3 residues: CATSLRGPRNTEAFF. Here the CDR3 DNA reads TGTGCCACTTCGCTACGGGGACCGCGGAACACTGAAGCTTTCTTT.

The J gene is TRBJ2-6, the V gene TRBV9; 9 nucleotides line up with TRBD1. The germline V gene has CDR1 SGDLS and CDR2 YYNGEE. V lost 5 bases, J lost 2 bases, and 8 bases stayed unmatched. The CDR3 contains 17 residues. Here the CDR3 reads CASRQGAMETGANVLTF. The DNA of the CDR3 is TGTGCCAGCAGACAGGGGGCAATGGAGACTGGGGCCAACGTCCTGACTTTC.

The chain carries TRBV9 and TRBJ2-2; 8 bases align to TRBD1. Germline CDR1 SGDLS, CDR2 YYNGEE. This CDR3 is built from 17 residues. V dropped 4 bases and J dropped 2; count of bases not matched to a gene: 10. The CDR3 loop is CASSPRAGTGNTGELFF. In nucleotides, the CDR3 is TGTGCCAGCAGCCCGAGGGCTGGGACAGGTAACACCGGGGAGCTGTTTTTT.

The rearrangement joins TRBV28 to TRBJ2-3; 9 positions match TRBD2. Germline trimming cut 10 bases from V and 7 bases from J; bases unmatched to any gene: 18. The CDR3 runs to 16 residues. Germline CDR1 is MDHEN and CDR2 is SYDVKM. This CDR3 reads CAISRSAGGVVNTQYF. Here the CDR3 DNA reads TGTGCCATCTCAAGGTCGGCGGGGGGGGTCGTAAATACGCAGTATTTT.

V gene TRBV6-2 or TRBV6-3 combines with J gene TRBJ2-5, with 15 bases aligning to TRBD2. This CDR3 region has 18 residues. Germline assignment: CDR1 MNHEY and CDR2 SVGEGT. After removal of 6 bases from V and 5 bases from J, the junction contained 13 bases not matched to a gene. DNA of the CDR3: TGTGCCAGCAGCCCCGGACTAGCGGGGGGGTTAAGGGACGAGACCCAGTACTTC. Its translation: CASSPGLAGGLRDETQYF.

The CDR3, as DNA: TGTGCCAGTAGAACCGGGATCGGGTACAATGAGCAGTTCTTC. Its translation is CASRTGIGYNEQFF. V is TRBV19 and J is TRBJ2-1; maybe TRBD2 (5 bases). V lost 6 bases and J 4 bases, leaving 13 bases between the germline ends. Germline values: CDR1 LNHDA, CDR2 SQIVND (reference sequence). The CDR3 spans 14 residues.

This clone was detected only a few times. The chain carries TRBV5-3 and TRBJ1-3; D gene unclear. TRBV5-3 is an ORF, with its function uncertain. The CDR3 contains 16 residues. Trimming removed 4 bases at V and 2 bases at J, with 16 bases between. The CDR3 sequence: CARSARVKAPGNTIYF. CDR3 nucleotide sequence: TGTGCCAGAAGCGCGAGGGTTAAGGCGCCTGGAAACACCATATATTTT.

The chain links TRBV30 to TRBJ1-5, with 8 bases identical to TRBD1. This CDR3 contains 15 residues. CDR1 and CDR2 from the germline V gene are GTSNPN and SVGIG (reference sequence). J gave up 4 bases and V 2 bases, and 7 bases lay outside the gene matches. CDR3 sequence reads: CAWSQQGVINQPQHF. CDR3 in DNA: TGTGCCTGGAGTCAACAGGGGGTAATTAATCAGCCCCAGCATTTT.

The chain recombines TRBV7-8 with TRBJ2-7; D unclear. CDR3 length: 14 amino acids. The V gene lost 4 bases and the J gene lost 9 bases, with 19 bases spanning the gap. Germline loops: CDR1 SGHVS, CDR2 FQNEAQ. CDR3 nucleotide sequence: TGTGCCAGCAGCTCCTCATTACCCCTAAACGGGCAGTACTTC. Protein: CASSSSLPLNGQYF.